This entry concerns a single TCR beta chain. This clonotype was detected ten times or more. Which antigen it targets is not known. No per-base quality is available; no much larger clone lies one base away. The roughly 39 donors, aged about 6 to 100 years, were systemically healthy Caucasian individuals from Russia. Each donor gave about 9.7 milliliters of peripheral blood, drawn into EDTA-treated Vacutainer tubes. PBMCs were isolated by Ficoll-Paque density-gradient centrifugation, with at least 6 million obtained per sample. Total RNA, at least 5.5 micrograms per sample, was extracted from PBMCs with Trizol reagent. The percentages of naive CD45RAhigh/CD27high T cells were determined by flow cytometry on a PBMC aliquot from every donor. The data originate from a study of blood T cells in healthy people across ages (dated by TCRdb to between 2014 and 2017). Concerning the study at large: In model experiments, roughly one uniquely barcoded TCR beta cDNA molecule per two T cells was captured by template switching. The study measured age-related changes in TCR beta repertoire diversity using deep sequencing normalized with unique cDNA molecular identifiers. Four age groups were formed from the donors: young (average around 15 years), middle-aged (approximately 39), aged (62) and long-lived (roughly 88). To avoid experimental bias, donors of different ages were randomly spread across the sequencing lanes. Two additional independent replicas of 1 million unique cDNA reads from the same blood draw were analyzed for two donors (one aged 18 to 30 and one aged 80 or older).

The method behind the library was 5' RACE. The data were produced on an Illumina HiSeq 2500. A second PCR of about 6 to 11 cycles was performed with a sample-barcoded 5' primer and a J-beta primer mix. Each TCR beta cDNA molecule received a unique molecular identifier from a template-switch 5' adaptor carrying 12 random nucleotides. At least 2.5 million CDR3-containing paired-end reads were obtained from each sample. First-strand cDNA was synthesized from all RNA with the Mint cDNA synthesis kit, primed by a TRBC-specific oligonucleotide. After uracil-DNA glycosylase treatment, a first 18-cycle PCR used universal primers M1SS and BC2_uni_R on all cDNA. Per the authors' processing: For normalization, 1 million high-quality reads were randomly selected from each sample, with every read carrying a distinct molecular identifier. Instead of being binned into consensus sequences, reads with shared molecular identifiers were discarded. MiTCR, with a Q25 quality threshold and the strictest error-elimination algorithm, was used for CDR3 identification, clonotype clustering and error correction. Lower-bound total TCR beta diversity was estimated with a nonparametric unseen species model using Euler transformation. Using fastp at Q25 and MiXCR, TCRdb reprocessed the public reads and kept productive beta chains. Each CDR3 protein appears once, grouped with its most common genes and DNA. The authors' filters were not applied to this entry. Recorded for this sample are 650,000 to 700,000 distinct CDR3 sequences; approximately 52% of them occurred a single time. Roughly 14% of the sample belongs to the ten largest clones.

V ends up 6 bases short and J 2 bases short, with an unmatched junction base count of 8. Reading the germline V gene (reference sequence) gives CDR1 DFQATT and CDR2 SNEGSKA. There are 15 amino acids in the CDR3, from cysteine to phenylalanine inclusive. Left in the record is the CDR3 DNA by itself, 45 bases read in frame from the first base. The investigation overall reported the following: Estimates of total diversity based on one million sequenced T cells were considered lower bounds and underestimates. As age increased, observed TCR beta diversity per million T cells dropped in a roughly linear way, and a significant reduction was already evident by age around 41. Compared with the aged group, the long-lived group had more naive CD4+ T cells, fewer expanded clones and increased TCR diversity, suggesting age selection. The percentage of naive T cells measured by flow cytometry correlated strongly with observed TCR beta diversity. Donor CMV infection status was unknown, potentially confounding age-related changes in expanded clonotypes. Conclusive comparison of naive and antigen-experienced compartments was prevented by the profiling of bulk unsorted PBMCs.

The sequence came from a woman of 80 years or more in good health. Sample: blood. Recombination linked TRBV20-1 to TRBJ2-3; 10 bases in the junction line up with TRBD2. Read as DNA, the sequence is TGCAGTGCCTCGTTAGCGGGGGGCGCCACAGATACGCAGTATTTT. It translates to CSASLAGGATDTQYF.